This TCR beta chain was sequenced during a study of T cells after yellow fever vaccination. Germline V gene data show CDR1 as SGHRS and CDR2 as YFSETQ. This CDR3 is 16 amino acids long. V lost 4 bases, J lost 5 bases, and 20 bases lay in between. TCRdb re-analysed the 5' RACE reads in MiXCR, keeping a single row per CDR3 protein. The sample carries 200,000 to 300,000 distinct CDR3 sequences, roughly 7.2% recorded once. The TCR was taken from a young man who received the YFV17D yellow fever vaccine. This chain uses TRBV5-1 with TRBJ2-3; tentative D call: TRBD2 (5 bases). Material: CD4+ T cells sorted from PBMCs, obtained 15 days after the yellow fever booster vaccination. The CDR3 sequence is CASSKDSGILKDTQYF. In nucleotides, the CDR3 is TGCGCCAGCAGCAAAGACTCGGGAATATTGAAAGATACGCAGTATTTT.